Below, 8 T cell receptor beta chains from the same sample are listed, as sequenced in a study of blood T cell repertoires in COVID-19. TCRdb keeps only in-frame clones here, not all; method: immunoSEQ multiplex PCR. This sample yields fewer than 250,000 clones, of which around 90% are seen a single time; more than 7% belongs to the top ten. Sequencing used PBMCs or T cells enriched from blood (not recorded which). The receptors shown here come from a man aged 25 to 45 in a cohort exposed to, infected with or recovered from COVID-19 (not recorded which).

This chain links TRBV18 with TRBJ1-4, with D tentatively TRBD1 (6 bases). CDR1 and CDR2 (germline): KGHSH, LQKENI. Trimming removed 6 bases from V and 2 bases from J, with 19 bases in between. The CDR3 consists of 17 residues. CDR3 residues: CASSQQGQGITNEKLFF. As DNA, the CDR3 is TGTGCCAGCTCCCAACAAGGCCAGGGGATCACTAATGAAAAACTGTTTTTT.

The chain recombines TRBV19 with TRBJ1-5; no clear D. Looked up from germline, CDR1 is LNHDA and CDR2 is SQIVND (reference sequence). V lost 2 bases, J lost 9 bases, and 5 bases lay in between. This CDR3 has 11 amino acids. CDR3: CASSISGPQHF. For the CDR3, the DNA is TGTGCCAGTAGTATATCCGGGCCCCAGCATTTT.

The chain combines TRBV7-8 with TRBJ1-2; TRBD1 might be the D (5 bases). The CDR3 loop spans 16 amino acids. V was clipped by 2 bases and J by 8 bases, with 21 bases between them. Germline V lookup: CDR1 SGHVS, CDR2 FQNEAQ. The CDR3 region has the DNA TGTGCCAGCAGCTTAAGGGCAGACGCAGGGCCCGGAGGCTACACCTTC. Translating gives CASSLRADAGPGGYTF.

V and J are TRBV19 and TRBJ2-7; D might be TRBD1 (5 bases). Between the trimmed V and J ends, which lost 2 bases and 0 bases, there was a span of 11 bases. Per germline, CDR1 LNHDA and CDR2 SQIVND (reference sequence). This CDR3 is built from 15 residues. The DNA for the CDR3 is TGTGCCAGTAGTATATCGTACAGGTCCTCCTACGAGCAGTACTTC. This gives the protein CASSISYRSSYEQYF.

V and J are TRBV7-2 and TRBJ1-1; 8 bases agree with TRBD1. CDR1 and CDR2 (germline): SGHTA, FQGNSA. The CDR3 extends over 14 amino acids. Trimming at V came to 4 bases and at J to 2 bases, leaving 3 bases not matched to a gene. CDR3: CASSSGGRNTEAFF. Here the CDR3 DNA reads TGTGCCAGCAGCTCAGGGGGCAGAAACACTGAAGCTTTCTTT.

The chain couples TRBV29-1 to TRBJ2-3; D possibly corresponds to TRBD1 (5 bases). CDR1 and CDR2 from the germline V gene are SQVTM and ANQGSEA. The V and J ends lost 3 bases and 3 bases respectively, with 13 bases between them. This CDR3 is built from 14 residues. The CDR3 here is CSVDQRGLTDTQYF. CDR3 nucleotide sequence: TGCAGCGTTGATCAAAGGGGCTTGACAGATACGCAGTATTTT.

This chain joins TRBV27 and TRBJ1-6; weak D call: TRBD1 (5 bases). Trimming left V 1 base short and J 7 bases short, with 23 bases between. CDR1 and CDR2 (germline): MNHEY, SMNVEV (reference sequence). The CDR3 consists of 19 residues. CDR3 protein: CASSLYVAWGDLKNSPLHF. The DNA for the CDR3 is TGTGCCAGCAGTTTATATGTGGCTTGGGGGGATCTGAAAAATTCACCCCTCCACTTT.

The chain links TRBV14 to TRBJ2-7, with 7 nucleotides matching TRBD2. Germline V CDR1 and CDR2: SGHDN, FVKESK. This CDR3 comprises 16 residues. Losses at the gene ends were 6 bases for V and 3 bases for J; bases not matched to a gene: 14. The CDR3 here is CASSKREGIVGYEQYF. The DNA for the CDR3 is TGTGCCAGCAGTAAAAGGGAGGGAATCGTCGGCTACGAGCAGTACTTC.